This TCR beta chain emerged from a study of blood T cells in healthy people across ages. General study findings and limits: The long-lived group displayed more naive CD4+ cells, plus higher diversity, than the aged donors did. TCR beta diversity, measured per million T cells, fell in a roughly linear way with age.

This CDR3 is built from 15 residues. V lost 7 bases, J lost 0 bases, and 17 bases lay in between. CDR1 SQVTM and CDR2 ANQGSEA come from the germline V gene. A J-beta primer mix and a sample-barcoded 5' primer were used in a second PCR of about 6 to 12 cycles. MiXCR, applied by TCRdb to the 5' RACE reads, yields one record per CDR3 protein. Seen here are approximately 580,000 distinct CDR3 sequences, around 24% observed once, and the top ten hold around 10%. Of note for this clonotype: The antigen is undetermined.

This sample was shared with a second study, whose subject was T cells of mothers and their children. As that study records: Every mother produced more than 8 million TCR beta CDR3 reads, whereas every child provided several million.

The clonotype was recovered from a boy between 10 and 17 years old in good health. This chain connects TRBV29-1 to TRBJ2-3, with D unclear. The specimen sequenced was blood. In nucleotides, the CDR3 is TGCAGCGCTACCGCGGCAGATTCTAGCACAGATACGCAGTATTTT. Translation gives CSATAADSSTDTQYF.